This TCR beta chain appears in the sequencing data of a study of T cells expressing NK-cell markers. On the study more broadly: Sorted T-cell subsets CD3+CD56+NKG2C+, CD3+CD56+NKG2C- and CD3+CD56-NKG2C+ were TCR beta-sequenced. Seven donors tested HCMV-seropositive and one tested seronegative among the eight sequenced. The study's findings and limits: Five or six donors carried dominant NKG2C+ clonotypes that made up roughly 1.0-7.0% of their CD8+ T cells. Whether expanded NKG2C+ T cell clones were HCMV specific stayed uncertain.

No DNA is given; TCRdb re-called the 5' RACE reads and lists each CDR3 protein once. The listing records about 170,000 distinct CDR3 sequences. As regards this clonotype: The antigen remains unidentified.

The CDR3 is made up of 15 amino acids. Germline CDR1 and CDR2: PRHDT and FYEKMQ (reference sequence). The source material was blood T cells: a sorted CD56 or NKG2C T cell subset, CD4+ or CD8+ T cells, or bulk PBMC T cells (not recorded which). The receptor's source is a man between 18 and 69 years old in good health. The chain is built from TRBV13 and TRBJ2-3; TCRdb names TRBD1, which stays unverified in the absence of DNA. The CDR3 spells CASSTHGAITDTQYF.